This T cell receptor (beta chain) was sequenced for a study of T cells expressing NK-cell markers. Study overall: Beta-chain profiling covered CD3+CD56+NKG2C+, CD3+CD56+NKG2C- and CD3+CD56-NKG2C+ sorted subsets. Among the eight sequenced donors, seven tested HCMV-seropositive and one tested seronegative. Study conclusions and caveats: Topping the CD3+CD56-NKG2C+ fraction as well were these clonotypes, in a few donors.

A remark on this clonotype: Its specificity is not known.

TCRdb re-called the 5' RACE reads; one entry per CDR3 protein, DNA not given. In all, the sample yields around 260,000 distinct CDR3 sequences. CDR3 length equals 15 residues. Germline V gives CDR1 SGHDT, CDR2 YYEEEE. Sequencing was carried out using blood T cells: a sorted CD56 or NKG2C T cell subset, CD4+ or CD8+ T cells, or bulk PBMC T cells (not recorded which). J is TRBJ2-2 and V is TRBV5-6; TCRdb's assignment of TRBD1 cannot be checked, as there is no DNA. The source of this sequence is a woman aged 18 to 69 in good health. CDR3 protein: CASSLYGTLTGELFF.